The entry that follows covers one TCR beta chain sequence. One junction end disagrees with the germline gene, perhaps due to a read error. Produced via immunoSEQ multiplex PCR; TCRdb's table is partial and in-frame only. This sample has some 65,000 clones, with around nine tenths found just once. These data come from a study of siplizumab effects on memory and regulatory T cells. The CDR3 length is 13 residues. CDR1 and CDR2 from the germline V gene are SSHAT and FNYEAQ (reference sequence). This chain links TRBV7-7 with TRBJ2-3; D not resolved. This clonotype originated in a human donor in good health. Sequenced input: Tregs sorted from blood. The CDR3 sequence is CASSLDRADTQYF. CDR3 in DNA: TGTGCTAGCAGCCTCGATAGAGCAGATACGCAGTATTTT.